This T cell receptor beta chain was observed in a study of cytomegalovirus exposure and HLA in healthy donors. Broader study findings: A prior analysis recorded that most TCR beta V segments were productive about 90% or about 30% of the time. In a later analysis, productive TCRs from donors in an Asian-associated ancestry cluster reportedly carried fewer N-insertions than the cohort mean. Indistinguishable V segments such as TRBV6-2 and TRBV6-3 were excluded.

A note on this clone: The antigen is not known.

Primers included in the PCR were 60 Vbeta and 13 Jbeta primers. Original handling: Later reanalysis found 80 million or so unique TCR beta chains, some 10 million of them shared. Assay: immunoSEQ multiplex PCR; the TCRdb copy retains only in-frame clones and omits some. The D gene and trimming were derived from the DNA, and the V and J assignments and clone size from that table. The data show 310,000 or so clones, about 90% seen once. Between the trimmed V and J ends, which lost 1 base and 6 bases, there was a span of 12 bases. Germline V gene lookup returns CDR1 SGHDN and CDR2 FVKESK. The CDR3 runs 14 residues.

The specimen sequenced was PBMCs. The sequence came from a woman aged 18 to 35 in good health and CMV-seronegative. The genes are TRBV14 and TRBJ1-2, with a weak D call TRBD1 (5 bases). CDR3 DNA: TGTGCCAGCAGCCAAGTTCACGGGGGGAATGGCTACACCTTC. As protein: CASSQVHGGNGYTF.